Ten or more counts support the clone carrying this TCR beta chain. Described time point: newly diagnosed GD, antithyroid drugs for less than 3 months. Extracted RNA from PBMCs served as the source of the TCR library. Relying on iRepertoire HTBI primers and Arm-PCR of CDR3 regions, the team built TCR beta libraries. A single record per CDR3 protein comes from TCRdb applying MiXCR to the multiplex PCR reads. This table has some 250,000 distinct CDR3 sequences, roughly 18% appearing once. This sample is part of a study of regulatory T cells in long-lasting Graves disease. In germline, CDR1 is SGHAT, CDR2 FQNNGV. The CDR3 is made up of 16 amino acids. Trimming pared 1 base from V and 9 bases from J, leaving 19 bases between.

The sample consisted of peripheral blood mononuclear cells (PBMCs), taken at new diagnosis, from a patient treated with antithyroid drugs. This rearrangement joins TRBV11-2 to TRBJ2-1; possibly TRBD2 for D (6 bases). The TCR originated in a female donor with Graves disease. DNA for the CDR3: TGTGCCAGCAGCTTAGTGGAGGGCCTAAGGGGCTCTGAGCAGTTCTTC. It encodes CASSLVEGLRGSEQFF. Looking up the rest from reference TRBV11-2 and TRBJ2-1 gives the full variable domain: EAGVAQSPRYKIIEKRQSVAFWCNPISGHATLYWYQQILGQGPKLLIQFQNNGVVDDSQLPKDRFSAERLKGVDSTLKIQPAKLEDSAVYLCASSLVEGLRGSEQFFGPGTRLTVL.